This is a list of T cell receptor beta chains from one sample in a study of cytomegalovirus exposure and HLA in healthy donors. The method was immunoSEQ multiplex PCR; TCRdb's version includes in-frame clones alone and lacks a portion of them. In the table there are some 180,000 clones, about 82% of which are singletons. Sequencing was performed on PBMCs. The origin of the receptors is a young man in good health and CMV-seronegative. Each CDR3 is given with its conserved first and last residue. Each record gives: CDR3 length, V gene, clone size, D gene, J gene, CDR3 protein, CDR3 DNA. A D gene is named only where the DNA matches it firmly. Clone size is given for some rows only: seen once, a few or many times, or a class if the clone is expanded.

14	TRBV9	-	TRBD1	TRBJ1-1	CASGGQGTNTEAFF	TGTGCCAGCGGTGGACAGGGGACGAACACTGAAGCTTTCTTT
18	TRBV6-1	-	TRBD2	TRBJ2-2	CASSESVVAGGYTGELFF	TGTGCCAGCAGTGAGTCTGTAGTAGCGGGGGGGTACACCGGGGAGCTGTTTTTT
16	TRBV27	-	TRBD2	TRBJ2-1	CASRQLAGFAYNEQFF	TGTGCCAGCAGACAACTAGCGGGTTTCGCCTACAATGAGCAGTTCTTC
14	TRBV12-5	-	-	TRBJ2-1	CASGLGQRENEQFF	TGTGCTAGTGGTTTAGGGCAGAGGGAAAATGAGCAGTTCTTC
15	TRBV28	few	-	TRBJ1-5	CASSSPRDTNQPQHF	TGTGCCAGCAGTTCCCCTCGGGACACAAATCAGCCCCAGCATTTT
17	TRBV7-9	-	TRBD2	TRBJ2-5	CASSLFSGRVGGETQYF	TGTGCCAGCAGCTTGTTCAGCGGGAGGGTGGGTGGAGAGACCCAGTACTTC
13	TRBV5-6	-	TRBD1	TRBJ1-2	CASSLSVTGGWTF	TGTGCCAGCAGCTTGTCTGTGACAGGGGGCTGGACCTTC
12	TRBV18	-	-	TRBJ2-7	CASSNRENEQYF	TGTGCCAGCTCAAACAGGGAGAACGAGCAGTACTTC
16	TRBV5-4	-	TRBD1	TRBJ2-7	CASSKNAGTGGHEQYF	TGTGCCAGCAGCAAAAATGCCGGGACAGGGGGACACGAGCAGTACTTC
16	TRBV6-1	-	TRBD2	TRBJ2-3	CASSEEAGDGTDTQYF	TGTGCCAGCAGTGAGGAGGCGGGAGATGGCACAGATACGCAGTATTTT
13	TRBV29-1	-	TRBD1	TRBJ1-2	CSVARDRGYGYTF	TGCAGCGTAGCCCGGGACAGGGGCTATGGCTACACCTTC
13	TRBV14	-	-	TRBJ2-7	CASSQAVVYEQYF	TGTGCCAGCAGCCAGGCCGTTGTTTACGAGCAGTACTTC
15	TRBV29-1	few	TRBD1	TRBJ2-7	CSVGSATGGKGEQYF	TGCAGCGTTGGGTCGGCCACAGGGGGTAAGGGCGAGCAGTACTTC
13	TRBV28	-	-	TRBJ1-1	CASSLVLNTEAFF	TGTGCCAGCAGTTTAGTATTGAACACTGAAGCTTTCTTT
11	TRBV2	-	-	TRBJ2-1	CASSYFNEQFF	TGTGCCAGTTCCTACTTCAATGAGCAGTTCTTC
14	TRBV28	-	-	TRBJ2-7	CASSPHEGAYEQYF	TGTGCCAGCAGTCCCCACGAGGGAGCCTACGAGCAGTACTTC